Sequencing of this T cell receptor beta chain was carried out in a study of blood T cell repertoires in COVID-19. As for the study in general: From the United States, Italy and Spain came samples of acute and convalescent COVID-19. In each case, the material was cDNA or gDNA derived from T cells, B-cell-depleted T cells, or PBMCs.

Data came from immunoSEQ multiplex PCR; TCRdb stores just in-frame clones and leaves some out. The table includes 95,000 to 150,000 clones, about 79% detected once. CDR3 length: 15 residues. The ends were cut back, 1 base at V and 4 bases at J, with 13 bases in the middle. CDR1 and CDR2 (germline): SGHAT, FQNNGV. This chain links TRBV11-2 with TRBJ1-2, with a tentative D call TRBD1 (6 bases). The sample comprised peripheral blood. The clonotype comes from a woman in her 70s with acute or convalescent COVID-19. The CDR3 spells CASSLVVGRGYGYTF. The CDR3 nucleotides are TGTGCCAGCAGCTTAGTTGTGGGCAGGGGCTATGGCTACACCTTC.